Detailed here is one T cell receptor beta chain. Treatment defined: approximately 18 received Ad26.COV2.S at low or high dose, single or two shots; roughly five received placebo; per-sample allocation not given. Samples were taken on day 63 after the first vaccine or placebo injection. The sample comes from a study of Ad26.COV2.S vaccination and SARS-CoV-2 variants. TCRdb's table, derived via immunoSEQ multiplex PCR, lists solely in-frame clones and lacks some. The table lists more than 250,000 clones, 87% of them singletons. The sequence came from a person between 18 and 65 years old who received the Ad26.COV2.S COVID-19 vaccine or a placebo. The sample was peripheral blood, taken in a trial of Ad26.COV2.S vaccine versus placebo.

Here the CDR3 reads CASSAIHGETQYF. DNA of the CDR3: TGTGCCAGCAGTGCTATCCACGGAGAGACCCAGTACTTC. The V call is TRBV7-2, the J call TRBJ2-5; D is uncertain. V was clipped by 6 bases and J by 4 bases, with 12 bases between them. The CDR3 consists of 13 residues. The V gene's germline CDR1 is SGHTA and CDR2 FQGNSA.